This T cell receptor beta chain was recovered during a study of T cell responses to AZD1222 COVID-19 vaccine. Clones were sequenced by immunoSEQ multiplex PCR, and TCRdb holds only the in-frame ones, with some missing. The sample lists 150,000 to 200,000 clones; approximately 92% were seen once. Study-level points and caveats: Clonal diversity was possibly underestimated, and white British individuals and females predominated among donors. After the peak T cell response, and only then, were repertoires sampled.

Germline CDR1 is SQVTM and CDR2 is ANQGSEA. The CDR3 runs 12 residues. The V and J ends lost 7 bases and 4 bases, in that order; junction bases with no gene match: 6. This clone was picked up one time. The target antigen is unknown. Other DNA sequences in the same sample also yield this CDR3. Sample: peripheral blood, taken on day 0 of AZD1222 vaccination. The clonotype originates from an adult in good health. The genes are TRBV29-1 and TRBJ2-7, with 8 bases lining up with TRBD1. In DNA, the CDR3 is TGCAGCGCGAGGACAGGGACGTACGAGCAGTACTTC. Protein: CSARTGTYEQYF.